This T cell receptor (beta chain) emerged from a study of cytomegalovirus exposure and HLA in healthy donors. As for the study in general: The 90 to 150 validation repertoires used the same platform as the roughly 610 first-cohort repertoires, a later analysis reported. Study-wide results and caveats: It was reported that the classifier diagnosed cytomegalovirus status with high specificity and sensitivity in both the original and validation cohorts. Rare TCR sequences predominated, though certain public TCRs were found in many donors.

Here immunoSEQ multiplex PCR was the method, and the copy in TCRdb shows in-frame clones only, minus some. The sample consists of some 49,000 clones, 92% of them appearing once. In regard to this clone: Its antigen is unidentified.

From germline, CDR1 is MNHNS and CDR2 SASEGT. Trimming cost V 10 bases and J 4 bases; bases outside gene matches: 9. This CDR3 is 14 amino acids long. The source is a man aged 18 to 29 in good health and CMV-seronegative. Sequences were obtained from PBMCs. The V call is TRBV6-1, the J call TRBJ2-5, with 10 positions matching TRBD1. This chain's CDR3 is CATDRGRWVETQYF. The CDR3 DNA sequence: TGTGCCACAGACAGGGGGCGATGGGTAGAGACCCAGTACTTC.